These 26 T cell receptor beta chains were sequenced from one sample in a study of blood T cell repertoires in COVID-19. The method was immunoSEQ multiplex PCR; TCRdb's version includes in-frame clones alone and lacks a portion of them. The sample contains approximately 130,000 clones, 77% of which appear only once. Sequenced sample: peripheral blood. The origin of the receptors is an elderly man with acute or convalescent COVID-19.

J is TRBJ1-5 and V is TRBV6-2 or TRBV6-3; 8 nucleotides line up with TRBD1. Germline CDR1 is MNHEY and CDR2 is SVGEGT. V lost 0 bases and J lost 3; bases outside the gene matches: 10. CDR3 length: 18 residues. The CDR3 nucleotides are TGTGCCAGCAGTTACTCAATGATCCGGACAGGGAACAATCAGCCCCAGCATTTT. This codes for CASSYSMIRTGNNQPQHF.

This chain joins TRBV27 and TRBJ2-7; no definite D call. The CDR3 is 15 amino acids. Trimming cost V 4 bases and J 0 bases, with 13 bases left between them. Germline lookup yields CDR1 MNHEY and CDR2 SMNVEV (reference sequence). This chain's CDR3 is CASSSKTQSSYEQYF. CDR3 DNA: TGTGCCAGCAGTTCCAAGACACAGAGCTCCTACGAGCAGTACTTC.

The chain links TRBV7-2 to TRBJ2-7; 7 bases match TRBD2. Germline V gene lookup returns CDR1 SGHTA and CDR2 FQGNSA. The CDR3 covers 14 residues. With 3 bases clipped from V and 2 bases from J, the junction kept 4 bases outside the gene matches. The CDR3 spells CASSFFRGAYEQYF. The CDR3 DNA reads TGTGCCAGCAGCTTCTTCCGGGGGGCCTACGAGCAGTACTTC.

The chain combines TRBV6-2 or TRBV6-3 with TRBJ2-7; no definite D call. The V and J ends lost 5 bases and 2 bases respectively, with 13 bases between them. This CDR3 spans 14 amino acids. Germline assignment: CDR1 MNHEY and CDR2 SVGEGT. This chain's CDR3 is CASSNRILAYEQYF. CDR3 bases: TGTGCCAGCAGTAACAGAATATTAGCCTACGAGCAGTACTTC.

The V gene is TRBV24-1, the J gene TRBJ2-3; 8 bases align to TRBD2. Germline assignment: CDR1 KGHDR and CDR2 SFDVKD. V gave up 3 bases and J gave up 4 bases; unmatched junction bases: 14. CDR3 length equals 18 residues. CDR3 DNA sequence: TGTGCCACCAGTGATCCGACGTGGCAGCGGGGGATCGCAGATACGCAGTATTTT. This encodes CATSDPTWQRGIADTQYF.

The V call is TRBV19, the J call TRBJ1-5; perhaps TRBD1 as D (5 bases). This CDR3 region has 16 residues. V lost 4 bases to trimming and J lost 6 bases, with 19 bases between them. Germline values: CDR1 LNHDA, CDR2 SQIVND (reference sequence). CDR3 in amino acids: CASSRERGGDRQPQHF. In nucleotides, the CDR3 is TGTGCCAGTAGTAGGGAAAGGGGAGGGGATCGTCAGCCCCAGCATTTT.

This rearrangement joins TRBV9 to TRBJ1-2, with TRBD1 matching 7 bases. CDR3 size: 15 residues. J gave up 1 base and V 0 bases, and 3 bases lay outside the gene matches. Germline CDR1 is SGDLS and CDR2 is YYNGEE. Written as DNA, the CDR3 is TGTGCCAGCAGCGTAGAGGCAGGGGGTAACTATGGCTACACCTTC. This gives the protein CASSVEAGGNYGYTF.

The genes are TRBV5-1 and TRBJ2-5, with 9 bases identical to TRBD1. Germline CDR1 SGHRS, CDR2 YFSETQ. This CDR3 spans 14 amino acids. The V and J ends lost 5 bases and 5 bases, in that order; junction bases with no gene match: 7. In nucleotides, the CDR3 is TGCGCCAGCAGGTCGGGACAGGGATACGAGACCCAGTACTTC. The encoded protein is CASRSGQGYETQYF.

V is TRBV10-2 and J is TRBJ2-5, with a tentative D call TRBD1 (6 bases). The CDR3 is 13 residues long. The germline V gene has CDR1 WSHSY and CDR2 SAAADI. Trimming cost V 6 bases and J 4 bases, with 12 bases left between them. The CDR3 spells CASSSGVGETQYF. CDR3 DNA sequence: TGCGCCAGCAGCTCAGGGGTGGGAGAGACCCAGTACTTC.

The rearrangement links TRBV24-1 to TRBJ2-2; a possible D gene is TRBD2 (6 bases). The CDR3 is made up of 14 amino acids. Trimming stripped 9 bases from V and 3 bases from J, with 13 bases between. Germline V CDR1 and CDR2: KGHDR, SFDVKD. As DNA, the CDR3 is TGTGCCACCGGGGACTTCGAGGACACCGGGGAGCTGTTTTTT. Translation gives CATGDFEDTGELFF.

Only a few counts were recorded for this clone. The chain couples TRBV4-1 to TRBJ1-4; 7 bases are shared with TRBD1. CDR1 is MGHRA, CDR2 YSYEKL, per germline. This CDR3 has 16 amino acids. V trimming: 1 base; J trimming: 5 bases; junction bases outside the gene matches: 7. CDR3 bases: TGCGCCAGCAGCCAAGTATTTCGGACAGGAAATGAAAAACTGTTTTTT. It specifies CASSQVFRTGNEKLFF.

The chain is built from TRBV6-5 and TRBJ1-1; the D is unclear. V lost 4 bases and J lost 11, with 23 bases in between. The CDR3 contains 15 residues. Germline CDR1 MNHEY, CDR2 SVGAGI. The CDR3: CASSFRSPDTLGAFF. The CDR3 DNA sequence: TGTGCCAGCAGTTTCCGGTCCCCAGACACCTTGGGCGCTTTCTTT.

This rearrangement joins TRBV19 to TRBJ1-5, with 11 bases aligning to TRBD1. V shed 3 bases, J shed 7 bases, and the junction held 23 bases outside the gene matches. CDR1 and CDR2 from the germline V gene are LNHDA and SQIVND (reference sequence). The CDR3 contains 21 residues. In DNA, the CDR3 is TGTGCCAGTAGTATTTTTAGCTATAGGACAGGGGGCGAATTGAGGACCCAGCCCCAGCATTTT. It is translated as CASSIFSYRTGGELRTQPQHF.

This CDR3 reads CASRPNGGRDEQFF. CDR3 in DNA: TGTGCCAGCAGGCCCAACGGGGGGAGGGATGAGCAGTTCTTC. This chain connects TRBV2 to TRBJ2-1; TRBD2 matches 7 bases. Germline CDR1 reads SNHLY; CDR2 reads FYNNEI. The CDR3 has 14 residues. J lost 8 bases, V lost 6 bases, and 10 bases had no gene match.

The rearrangement joins TRBV6-5 to TRBJ2-1; 8 positions match TRBD2. V gave up 0 bases and J gave up 1 base; unmatched junction bases: 2. The V gene's germline CDR1 is MNHEY and CDR2 SVGAGI. CDR3 size: 16 residues. The CDR3 DNA reads as TGTGCCAGCAGTTACTCGAGCGGGGGATCCTACAATGAGCAGTTCTTC. Amino acid sequence: CASSYSSGGSYNEQFF.

The chain employs TRBV27 and TRBJ1-4; 10 bases fit TRBD1. V dropped 5 bases and J dropped 7; count of bases not matched to a gene: 10. This CDR3 contains 16 residues. CDR1 is MNHEY, CDR2 SMNVEV, per germline (reference sequence). The DNA of the CDR3 is TGTGCCAGCAGTCGGGACAGGGGTATTCTCGGTGAAAAACTGTTTTTT. Protein product: CASSRDRGILGEKLFF.

Only one count was recorded for this clone. The chain joins TRBV6-5 to TRBJ1-6; tentatively, D is TRBD1 (6 bases). The CDR3 runs to 14 residues. V gave up 6 bases and J gave up 6 bases, with 12 bases separating them. Per the germline V gene, CDR1 is MNHEY and CDR2 is SVGAGI. As DNA, the CDR3 is TGTGCCAGCAGCTCCGGGACAAGTAATTCACCCCTCCACTTT. The encoded protein is CASSSGTSNSPLHF.

The V and J genes are TRBV28 and TRBJ1-3, with D uncertain. V shed 5 bases and J shed 3 bases, with 14 bases lying between them. This CDR3 comprises 15 residues. CDR1 and CDR2 from the germline V gene are MDHEN and SYDVKM. The CDR3 DNA reads TGTGCCAGCAGTCCGACTAGGGAGGTTGGAAACACCATATATTTT. Its protein product is CASSPTREVGNTIYF.

The chain has TRBV7-2 and TRBJ1-3; TRBD1 is a possible D gene (5 bases). The CDR3 covers 16 residues. V was pared by 6 bases and J by 4 bases, with 19 bases between. In germline, CDR1 is SGHTA, CDR2 FQGNSA. This CDR3 is CASSSGEEGSGNTIYF. The CDR3 region has the DNA TGTGCCAGCAGTTCGGGGGAGGAGGGTTCCGGAAACACCATATATTTT.

This chain links TRBV28 with TRBJ2-6, with D possibly being TRBD1 (5 bases). Deletions cut 6 bases from V and 9 bases from J, with 21 bases between. This CDR3 comprises 16 residues. CDR1 and CDR2 from the germline V gene are MDHEN and SYDVKM. This CDR3 reads CASSPSPSGALNVLTF. The CDR3 DNA follows: TGTGCCAGCAGCCCCTCGCCCTCTGGGGCCCTCAACGTCCTGACTTTC. The entire variable domain, with the rest obtained from reference TRBV28 and TRBJ2-6, is as follows: DVKVTQSSRYLVKRTGEKVFLECVQDMDHENMFWYRQDPGLGLRLIYFSYDVKMKEKGDIPEGYSVSREKKERFSLILESASTNQTSMYLCASSPSPSGALNVLTFGAGSRLTVL.

V usage is TRBV10-2 and J usage is TRBJ2-7; TRBD2 matches at 10 bases. There are 14 residues in the CDR3. Germline V gene lookup returns CDR1 WSHSY and CDR2 SAAADI. With V trimmed by 4 bases and J by 6 bases, 6 bases remained unmatched. The CDR3 nucleotides read TGCGCCAGCAGTGGGACTAGCGGACTCAGCGAGCAGTACTTC. Translating gives CASSGTSGLSEQYF.

The table lists this clone with a few counts. The chain couples TRBV3-1 (or the pseudogene TRBV3-2) to TRBJ1-5, with D unclear. This CDR3 comprises 18 residues. CDR1 is LGHDT, CDR2 YNNKEL, per germline (reference sequence). V lost 4 bases and J 3 bases, leaving 22 bases between the germline ends. The CDR3 spells CASSPQSQDPLTNQPQHF. The DNA for the CDR3 is TGTGCCAGCAGCCCGCAGTCCCAGGATCCTTTAACCAATCAGCCCCAGCATTTT.

The chain recombines TRBV9 with TRBJ1-5, with D hard to call. Germline-derived CDR1 and CDR2 are SGDLS and YYNGEE. V was cut by 3 bases and J by 6 bases, with 16 bases left in between. This CDR3 is 15 amino acids long. In DNA form, the CDR3 reads TGTGCCAGCAGCGGCTCCGGGAAGAAAGGTCAGCCCCAGCATTTT. Protein sequence: CASSGSGKKGQPQHF.

The V gene is TRBV5-8, the J gene TRBJ1-4; a possible D gene is TRBD1 (6 bases). The CDR3 covers 13 residues. The ends were cut back, 7 bases at V and 11 bases at J, with 18 bases in the middle. Germline assignment: CDR1 SGHTS and CDR2 YDEGEE. The CDR3 region is CASGGLNQGKLFF. CDR3 nucleotide sequence: TGTGCCAGCGGAGGCCTCAACCAGGGGAAACTGTTTTTT.

The rearrangement joins TRBV2 to TRBJ1-5; D unclear. The CDR3 covers 12 residues. Germline V gene lookup returns CDR1 SNHLY and CDR2 FYNNEI. V was cut by 6 bases and J by 9 bases, with 12 bases left in between. Here the CDR3 reads CASRGNGGPQHF. The DNA for the CDR3 is TGTGCCAGCAGGGGGAACGGAGGGCCCCAGCATTTT.

Note on this clone: An end of the junction differs from the germline gene, which may be a read error. The chain employs TRBV7-7 and TRBJ2-2, with a possible D match to TRBD1 (6 bases). CDR1 and CDR2 (germline): SSHAT, FNYEAQ (reference sequence). The CDR3 is 13 residues long. The CDR3 reads CASSPGDTGELFF. As DNA, the CDR3 is TGTGCTAGCAGTCCAGGGGACACCGGGGAGCTGTTTTTT.